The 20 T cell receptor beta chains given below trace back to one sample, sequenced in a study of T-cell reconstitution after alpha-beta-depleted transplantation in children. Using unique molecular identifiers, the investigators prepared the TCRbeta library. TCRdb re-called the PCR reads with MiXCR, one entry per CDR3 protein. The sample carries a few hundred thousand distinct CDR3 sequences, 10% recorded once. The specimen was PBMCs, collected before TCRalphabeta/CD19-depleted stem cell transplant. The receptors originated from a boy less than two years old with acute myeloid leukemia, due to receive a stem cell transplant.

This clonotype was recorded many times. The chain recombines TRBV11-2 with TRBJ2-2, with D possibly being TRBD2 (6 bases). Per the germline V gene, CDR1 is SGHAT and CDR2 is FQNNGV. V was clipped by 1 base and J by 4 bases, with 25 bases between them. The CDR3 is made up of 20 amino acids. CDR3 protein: CASSLGYRGSLQRATGELFF. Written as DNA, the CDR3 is TGTGCCAGCAGCTTAGGTTACCGGGGGAGCCTACAGAGAGCCACCGGGGAGCTGTTTTTT.

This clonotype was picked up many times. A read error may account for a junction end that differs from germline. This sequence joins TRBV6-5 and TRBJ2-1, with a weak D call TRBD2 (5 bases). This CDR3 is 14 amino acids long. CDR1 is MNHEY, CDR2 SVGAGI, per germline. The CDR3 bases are TGTGCCAGCGGTTACTTACGGGGTTACAATGAGCAGTTCTTC. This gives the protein CASGYLRGYNEQFF.

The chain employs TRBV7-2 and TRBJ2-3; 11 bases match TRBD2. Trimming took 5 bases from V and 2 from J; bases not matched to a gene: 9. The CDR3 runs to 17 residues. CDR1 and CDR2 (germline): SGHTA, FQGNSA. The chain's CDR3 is CASSPGLAETITDTQYF. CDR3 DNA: TGTGCCAGCAGCCCGGGACTAGCGGAAACCATCACAGATACGCAGTATTTT.

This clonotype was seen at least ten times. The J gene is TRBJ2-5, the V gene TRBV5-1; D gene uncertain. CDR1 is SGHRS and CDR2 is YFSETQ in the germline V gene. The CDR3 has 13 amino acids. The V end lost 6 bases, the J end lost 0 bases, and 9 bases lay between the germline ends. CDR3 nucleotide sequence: TGCGCCAGCACCTGGGGTTACCAAGAGACCCAGTACTTC. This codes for CASTWGYQETQYF.

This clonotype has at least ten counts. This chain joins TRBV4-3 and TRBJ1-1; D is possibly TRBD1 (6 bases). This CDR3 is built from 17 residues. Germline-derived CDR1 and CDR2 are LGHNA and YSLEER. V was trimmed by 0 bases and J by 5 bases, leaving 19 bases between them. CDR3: CASSQDAGWGRGTEAFF. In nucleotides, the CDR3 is TGCGCCAGCAGCCAAGATGCCGGGTGGGGCAGGGGAACTGAAGCTTTCTTT.

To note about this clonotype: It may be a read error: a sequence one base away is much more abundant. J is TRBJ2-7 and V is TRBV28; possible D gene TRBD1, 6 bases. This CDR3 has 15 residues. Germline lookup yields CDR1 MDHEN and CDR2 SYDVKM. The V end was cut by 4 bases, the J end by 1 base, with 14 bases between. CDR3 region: CASSYYRAASYEQYF. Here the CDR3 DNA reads TGTGCCAGCAGTTATTACAGGGCCGCTTCCTACGAGCAGTACTTC.

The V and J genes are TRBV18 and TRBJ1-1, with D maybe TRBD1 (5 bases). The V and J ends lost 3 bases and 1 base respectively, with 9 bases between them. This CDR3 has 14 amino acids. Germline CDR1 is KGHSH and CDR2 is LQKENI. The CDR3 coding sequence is TGTGCCAGCTCACCTTCAGGGACGAACACTGAAGCTTTCTTT. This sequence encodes CASSPSGTNTEAFF. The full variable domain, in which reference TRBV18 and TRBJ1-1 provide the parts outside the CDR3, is NAGVMQNPRHLVRRRGQEARLRCSPMKGHSHVYWYRQLPEEGLKFMVYLQKENIIDESGMPKERFSAEFPKEGPSILRIQQVVRGDSAAYFCASSPSGTNTEAFFGQGTRLTVV.

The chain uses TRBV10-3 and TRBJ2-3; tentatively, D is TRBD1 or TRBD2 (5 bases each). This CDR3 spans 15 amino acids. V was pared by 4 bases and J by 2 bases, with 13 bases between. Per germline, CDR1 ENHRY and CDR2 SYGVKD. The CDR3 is CAISGGRLYTDTQYF. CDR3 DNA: TGTGCCATCAGTGGGGGACGGCTCTACACAGATACGCAGTATTTT.

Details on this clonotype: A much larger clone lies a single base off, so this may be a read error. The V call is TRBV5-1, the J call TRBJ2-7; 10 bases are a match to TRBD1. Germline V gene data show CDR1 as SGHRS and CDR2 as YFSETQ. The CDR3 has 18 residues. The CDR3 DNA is TGCGCCGGCAGCTTGGGCCGCAGACAGGGGGCGATCTCCTACGAGCAGTACTTC. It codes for CAGSLGRRQGAISYEQYF.

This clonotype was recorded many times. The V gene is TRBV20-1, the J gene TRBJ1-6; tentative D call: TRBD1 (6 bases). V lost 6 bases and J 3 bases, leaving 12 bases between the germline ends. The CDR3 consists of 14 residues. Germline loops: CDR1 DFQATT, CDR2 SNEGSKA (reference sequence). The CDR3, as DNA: TGCAGTGCAACTCGGACAGACTATAATTCACCCCTCCACTTT. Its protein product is CSATRTDYNSPLHF.

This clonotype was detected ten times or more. CDR3 region: CASSTGTGSEQYF. CDR3 coding DNA: TGTGCCAGCAGTACCGGGACAGGGAGCGAGCAGTACTTC. The V gene is TRBV6-1, the J gene TRBJ2-7, with TRBD1 matching over 9 bases. The germline gives CDR1 MNHNS, CDR2 SASEGT. The CDR3 length is 13 residues. Trimming cost V 5 bases and J 6 bases; bases outside gene matches: 5.

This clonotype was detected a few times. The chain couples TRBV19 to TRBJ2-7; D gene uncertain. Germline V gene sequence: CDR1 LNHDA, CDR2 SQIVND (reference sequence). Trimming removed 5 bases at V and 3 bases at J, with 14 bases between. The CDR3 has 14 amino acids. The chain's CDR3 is CASSPSRASYEQYF. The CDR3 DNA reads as TGTGCCAGTAGTCCCTCCCGGGCGAGCTACGAGCAGTACTTC.

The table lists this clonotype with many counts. The CDR3 nucleotides are TGTGCCAGCAGTGAGGACTTAGAAGCTTTCTTT. Translating it yields CASSEDLEAFF. This chain connects TRBV2 to TRBJ1-1; D remains ambiguous. Per germline, CDR1 SNHLY and CDR2 FYNNEI. The CDR3 runs 11 residues. V shed 3 bases and J shed 8 bases, with 7 bases lying between them.

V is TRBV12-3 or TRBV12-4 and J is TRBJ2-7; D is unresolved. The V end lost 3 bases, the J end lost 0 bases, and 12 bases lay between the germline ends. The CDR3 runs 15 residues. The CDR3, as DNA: TGTGCCAGCAGTTTGGAAGGCGGCCGCTCCTACGAGCAGTACTTC. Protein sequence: CASSLEGGRSYEQYF.

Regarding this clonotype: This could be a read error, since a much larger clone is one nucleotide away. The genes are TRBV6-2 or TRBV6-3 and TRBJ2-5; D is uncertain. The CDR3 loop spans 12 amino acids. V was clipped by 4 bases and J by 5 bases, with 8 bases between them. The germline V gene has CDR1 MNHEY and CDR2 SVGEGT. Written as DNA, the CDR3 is TGTGCCAGCAGTTGGGCACATGAGACCCAGTACTTC. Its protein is CASSWAHETQYF.

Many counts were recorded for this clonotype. This CDR3 is CASSVGGATMSPLHF. CDR3 DNA: TGTGCCAGCAGCGTAGGGGGGGCGACGATGTCACCCCTCCACTTT. The rearrangement links TRBV9 to TRBJ1-6; D might be TRBD1 (6 bases). In germline, CDR1 is SGDLS, CDR2 YYNGEE. The CDR3 has 15 residues. V lost 0 bases to trimming and J lost 10 bases, with 14 bases between them.

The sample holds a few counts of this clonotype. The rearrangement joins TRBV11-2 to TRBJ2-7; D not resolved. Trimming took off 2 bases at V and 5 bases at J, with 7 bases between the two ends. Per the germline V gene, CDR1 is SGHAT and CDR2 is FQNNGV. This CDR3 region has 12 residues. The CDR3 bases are TGTGCCAGCAGCTTAATAAGGGACGAGCAGTACTTC. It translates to CASSLIRDEQYF.

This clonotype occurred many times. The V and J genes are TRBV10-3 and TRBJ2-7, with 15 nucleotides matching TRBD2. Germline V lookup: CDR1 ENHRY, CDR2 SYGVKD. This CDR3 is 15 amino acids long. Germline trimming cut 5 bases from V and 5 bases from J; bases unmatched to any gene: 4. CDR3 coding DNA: TGTGCCATCAGTATGGGACTAGCGGGAGGCCACGAGCAGTACTTC. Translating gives CAISMGLAGGHEQYF.

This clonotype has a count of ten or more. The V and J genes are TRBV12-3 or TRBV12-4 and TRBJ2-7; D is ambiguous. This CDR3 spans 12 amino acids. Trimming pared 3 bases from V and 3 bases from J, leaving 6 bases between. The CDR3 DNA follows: TGTGCCAGCAGTTTTGGGCACTACGAGCAGTACTTC. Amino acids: CASSFGHYEQYF.

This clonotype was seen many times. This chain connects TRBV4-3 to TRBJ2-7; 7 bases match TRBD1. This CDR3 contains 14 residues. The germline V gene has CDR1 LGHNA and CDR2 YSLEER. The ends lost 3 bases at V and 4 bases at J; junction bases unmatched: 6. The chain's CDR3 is CASSQWTGVYEQYF. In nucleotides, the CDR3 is TGCGCCAGCAGCCAGTGGACAGGAGTTTACGAGCAGTACTTC.